Each of the 8 T cell receptor beta chains below was sequenced from the same sample in a study of blood T cell repertoires in COVID-19. This table comes from immunoSEQ multiplex PCR, and its TCRdb copy is limited to in-frame clones, with some not included. This sample has some 38,000 clones, with more than 85% found just once. Sequencing input: peripheral blood. These receptors were taken from a middle-aged man with active COVID-19.

The rearrangement uses TRBV27 and TRBJ2-7, with TRBD2 matching 7 bases. J was trimmed by 6 bases and V by 10 bases; bases with no gene match: 9. The germline CDR1 and CDR2 sequences are MNHEY and SMNVEV (reference sequence). The length of the CDR3 is 12 residues. The CDR3: CATPGRCGEQYF. CDR3 bases: TGTGCCACTCCCGGGAGGTGCGGCGAGCAGTACTTC.

The CDR3 nucleotides read TGTGCCACCAGGGACAATCGGCGAAACACCATATATTTT. Its translation: CATRDNRRNTIYF. The chain links TRBV24-1 to TRBJ1-3; a weak D match, TRBD1 (5 bases). The ends were cut back, 7 bases at V and 5 bases at J, with 11 bases in the middle. CDR1 is KGHDR and CDR2 is SFDVKD in the germline V gene. The CDR3 is 13 amino acids.

J is TRBJ1-2 and V is TRBV7-8, with 12 bases identical to TRBD1. With V trimmed by 4 bases and J by 6 bases, 3 bases remained unmatched. The CDR3 covers 14 residues. Germline V lookup: CDR1 SGHVS, CDR2 FQNEAQ. CDR3 sequence: CASSYRDRGHGYTF. The CDR3 region has the DNA TGTGCCAGCAGCTACCGGGACAGGGGGCATGGCTACACCTTC.

This rearrangement joins TRBV4-1 to TRBJ1-6, with D tentatively TRBD1 (5 bases). This CDR3 is built from 14 residues. Trimming stripped 1 base from V and 7 bases from J, with 8 bases between. Germline values: CDR1 MGHRA, CDR2 YSYEKL. CDR3 DNA sequence: TGCGCCAGCAGCCAAGTGGGGGGAAATTCACCCCTCCACTTT. Its protein is CASSQVGGNSPLHF.

CDR3 sequence: CASSSGLAGFTDTQYF. The DNA for the CDR3 is TGCGCCAGCAGTTCGGGACTAGCGGGTTTCACAGATACGCAGTATTTT. The chain has TRBV5-1 and TRBJ2-3, with 12 positions matching TRBD2. Germline CDR1 SGHRS, CDR2 YFSETQ. This CDR3 is built from 16 residues. Trimming took 5 bases from V and 2 from J; bases not matched to a gene: 6.

CDR3 coding DNA: TGTGCCAGTAGTCCACAGGGGGCGCGAGAGACCCAGTACTTC. This gives the protein CASSPQGARETQYF. The gene calls are TRBV19 and TRBJ2-5; TRBD1 matches at 9 bases. CDR3 length: 14 residues. The V and J ends lost 5 bases and 4 bases, in that order; junction bases with no gene match: 5. Germline V lookup: CDR1 LNHDA, CDR2 SQIVND (reference sequence).

The chain joins TRBV30 to TRBJ2-2; 10 nucleotides match TRBD2. Germline V gene data show CDR1 as GTSNPN and CDR2 as SVGIG (reference sequence). The ends lost 2 bases at V and 5 bases at J; junction bases unmatched: 5. There are 15 residues in the CDR3. CDR3 coding DNA: TGTGCCTGGAGTTTAGCGGGAGGAAGGACCGGGGAGCTGTTTTTT. Amino acids: CAWSLAGGRTGELFF.

The chain has TRBV9 and TRBJ2-7; a weak D match, TRBD1 (7 bases). The CDR3 runs to 15 residues. Germline CDR1 is SGDLS and CDR2 is YYNGEE. The germline V and J ends were trimmed by 0 bases and 2 bases, with 12 bases remaining between them. CDR3 DNA sequence: TGTGCCAGCAGCGTAGGGGCAGGGGGGACCTACGAGCAGTACTTC. Encoded protein: CASSVGAGGTYEQYF.